Shown below are 21 T cell receptor beta chains from a single sample sequenced in a study of shared clonotypes between healthy human individuals (dated by TCRdb to about 2020). The library was made by the immunoSEQ multiplex PCR assay. The table comes from immuneACCESS by way of TCRdb, which keeps in-frame sequences with V and J called. Part of the clones is missing from these tables; in studies checked, under half for an unresolved V gene and the rest for unknown reasons. Here the sample has approximately 2.5 million clones; roughly 93% occur a single time. Of the sample, approximately 0.37% falls within the top ten clones. Specimen: naive CD4+ T cells from PBMCs. The cell subset or site label of this sample denotes: CD45RA+ positively selected. The receptors come from a man aged 18 to 30 in good health. Some clones in this sample may be carry-over from other donors' samples.

This chain connects TRBV5-1 to TRBJ2-1; 10 positions agree with TRBD2. This CDR3 spans 16 amino acids. Losses at the gene ends were 0 bases for V and 9 bases for J; bases not matched to a gene: 9. The germline CDR1 and CDR2 sequences are SGHRS and YFSETQ. The CDR3 reads CASSLVPAGGPTEQFF. CDR3 coding DNA: TGCGCCAGCAGCTTGGTGCCAGCGGGAGGGCCCACTGAGCAGTTCTTC. The full variable domain, with the rest looked up from reference TRBV5-1 and TRBJ2-1, is KAGVTQTPRYLIKTRGQQVTLSCSPISGHRSVSWYQQTPGQGLQFLFEYFSETQRNKGNFPGRFSGRQFSNSRSEMNVSTLELGDSALYLCASSLVPAGGPTEQFFGPGTRLTVL.

The V gene is TRBV12-2, the J gene TRBJ2-7. TRBV12-2 is marked as a pseudogene. The CDR3 runs 10 residues. CDR3 residues: CASRCYEQYF. The CDR3 nucleotides are TGTGCAAGTCGGTGCTACGAGCAGTACTTC.

The V call is TRBV15, the J call TRBJ1-5; possibly TRBD1 for D (5 bases). Per the germline V gene, CDR1 is LNHNV and CDR2 is YYDKDF (reference sequence). Trimming removed 1 base from V and 1 base from J, with 14 bases in between. The CDR3 runs 17 residues. This CDR3 reads CATSRVRGIRSNQPQHF. For the CDR3, the DNA is TGTGCCACCAGCAGAGTTAGGGGAATAAGGAGCAATCAGCCCCAGCATTTT.

The chain combines TRBV10-3 with TRBJ2-7; TRBD2 agrees at 9 bases. This CDR3 is 14 amino acids long. Trimming cost V 4 bases and J 6 bases; bases outside gene matches: 7. Germline V gene data show CDR1 as ENHRY and CDR2 as SYGVKD. CDR3 bases: TGTGCCATCAGTGTAGCGGGAGTGGAAGGCGAGCAGTACTTC. It specifies CAISVAGVEGEQYF.

This chain connects TRBV29-1 to TRBJ2-5, with a tentative D call TRBD2 (5 bases). Germline V lookup: CDR1 SQVTM, CDR2 ANQGSEA. This CDR3 region has 15 residues. Trimming shortened V by 4 bases and J by 2 bases, and 17 bases separated the two germline ends. CDR3 nucleotide sequence: TGCAGCGTTGGCGCGTGGACTTCTCCTCAAGAGACCCAGTACTTC. Amino acid sequence: CSVGAWTSPQETQYF. Full variable domain (missing parts from reference TRBV29-1 and TRBJ2-5): SAVISQKPSRDICQRGTSLTIQCQVDSQVTMMFWYRQQPGQSLTLIATANQGSEATYESGFVIDKFPISRPNLTFSTLTVSNMSPEDSSIYLCSVGAWTSPQETQYFGPGTRLLVL.

The rearrangement joins TRBV5-1 to TRBJ1-2; possible D gene TRBD1, 6 bases. The ends were cut back, 1 base at V and 3 bases at J, with 16 bases in the middle. Germline V gene sequence: CDR1 SGHRS, CDR2 YFSETQ. The CDR3 is 16 residues long. The CDR3: CASSLSGTTVDYGYTF. CDR3 DNA: TGCGCCAGCAGCTTGAGTGGGACAACAGTGGACTATGGCTACACCTTC. Full variable domain (remainder filled in from reference TRBV5-1 and TRBJ1-2): KAGVTQTPRYLIKTRGQQVTLSCSPISGHRSVSWYQQTPGQGLQFLFEYFSETQRNKGNFPGRFSGRQFSNSRSEMNVSTLELGDSALYLCASSLSGTTVDYGYTFGSGTRLTVV.

Comments on this clone: The same CDR3 arises from other DNA sequences in this sample as well. This rearrangement joins TRBV5-1 to TRBJ2-1; 11 bases fit TRBD2. Trimming removed 4 bases from V and 3 bases from J; junction bases left unmatched: 3. Germline V gives CDR1 SGHRS, CDR2 YFSETQ. The CDR3 has 15 residues. CDR3 in DNA: TGCGCCAGCAGCGTGGGACTAGCGGACTACAATGAGCAGTTCTTC. It translates to CASSVGLADYNEQFF.

About this clone: The same CDR3 arises from other DNA sequences in this sample as well. This chain uses TRBV7-2 with TRBJ1-1, with 7 bases lining up with TRBD1. Germline lookup yields CDR1 SGHTA and CDR2 FQGNSA. CDR3 length: 13 amino acids. Losses at the gene ends were 5 bases for V and 3 bases for J; bases not matched to a gene: 3. As DNA, the CDR3 is TGTGCCAGCAGCCAAGACAGGGACACTGAAGCTTTCTTT. It codes for CASSQDRDTEAFF.

DNA for the CDR3: TGTGCCACCGCGGGGGGCAACTATGGCTACACCTTC. Protein product: CATAGGNYGYTF. The rearrangement links TRBV2 to TRBJ1-2, with TRBD1 as a possible D gene (6 bases). Germline loops: CDR1 SNHLY, CDR2 FYNNEI. V was pared by 10 bases and J by 2 bases, with 11 bases between. The CDR3 extends over 12 amino acids. Together with reference TRBV2 and TRBJ1-2, the CDR3 gives the full variable domain: EPEVTQTPSHQVTQMGQEVILRCVPISNHLYFYWYRQILGQKVEFLVSFYNNEISEKSEIFDDQFSVERPDGSNFTLKIRSTKLEDSAMYFCATAGGNYGYTFGSGTRLTVV.

V is TRBV6-1 and J is TRBJ1-5; D uncertain. The V gene's germline CDR1 is MNHNS and CDR2 SASEGT. V was trimmed by 0 bases and J by 5 bases, leaving 2 bases between them. This CDR3 is 12 amino acids long. CDR3 coding DNA: TGTGCCAGCAGTGAAGCCTATCAGCCCCAGCATTTT. It is translated as CASSEAYQPQHF.

About this clone itself: At one of its ends the junction is not consistent with the germline gene, which may arise from a read error. V usage is TRBV5-4 and J usage is TRBJ2-7; D is unclear. The germline V gene encodes CDR1 SGHNT and CDR2 YYREEE (reference sequence). The CDR3 has 14 residues. CDR3 sequence (DNA): TGTGCCGGCAGCTTGTGGCAGAGCTCCTACGAGCAGTACTTC. This translates into CAGSLWQSSYEQYF.

The chain couples TRBV2 to TRBJ1-1, with D perhaps matching TRBD1 (5 bases). This CDR3 is 13 amino acids long. V gave up 7 bases and J gave up 2 bases, with 11 bases separating them. From germline, CDR1 is SNHLY and CDR2 FYNNEI. CDR3 residues: CASIRAPNTEAFF. In DNA form, the CDR3 reads TGTGCCAGCATCAGGGCGCCAAACACTGAAGCTTTCTTT.

This chain joins TRBV29-1 and TRBJ2-7; 7 nucleotides match TRBD1. The CDR3 is made up of 13 amino acids. Germline loops: CDR1 SQVTM, CDR2 ANQGSEA. V dropped 7 bases and J dropped 7; count of bases not matched to a gene: 13. CDR3 in amino acids: CSALLDRAGEQYF. The CDR3 coding sequence is TGCAGCGCATTGCTAGACAGGGCCGGGGAGCAGTACTTC.

This sequence joins TRBV6-1 and TRBJ2-1; perhaps TRBD2 as D (6 bases). The CDR3 contains 13 residues. The germline V gene encodes CDR1 MNHNS and CDR2 SASEGT. V was cut by 8 bases and J by 4 bases, with 12 bases left in between. The CDR3 sequence is CASAPGGYNEQFF. CDR3 nucleotides: TGTGCCAGCGCCCCCGGGGGATACAATGAGCAGTTCTTC.

The chain uses TRBV9 and TRBJ2-5; weak D call: TRBD1 (6 bases). Germline CDR1 is SGDLS and CDR2 is YYNGEE. V gave up 0 bases and J gave up 2 bases, with 14 bases separating them. CDR3 size: 16 residues. The DNA of the CDR3 is TGTGCCAGCAGCGTAGCTCTGGGTCAGGGGCAAGAGACCCAGTACTTC. It yields the protein CASSVALGQGQETQYF.

The chain uses TRBV28 and TRBJ2-1; D call uncertain. V lost 6 bases and J lost 7, with 16 bases in between. Germline V gene data show CDR1 as MDHEN and CDR2 as SYDVKM. This CDR3 spans 14 amino acids. The chain's CDR3 is CASSERWAGNEQFF. The CDR3 bases are TGTGCCAGCAGCGAGCGCTGGGCCGGGAATGAGCAGTTCTTC. The full variable domain, with the rest looked up from reference TRBV28 and TRBJ2-1, is DVKVTQSSRYLVKRTGEKVFLECVQDMDHENMFWYRQDPGLGLRLIYFSYDVKMKEKGDIPEGYSVSREKKERFSLILESASTNQTSMYLCASSERWAGNEQFFGPGTRLTVL.

V and J are TRBV7-9 and TRBJ1-3, with D possibly matching TRBD1 (6 bases). Germline values: CDR1 SEHNR, CDR2 FQNEAQ (reference sequence). With 5 bases removed from V and 0 bases from J, the gap between germline ends came to 17 bases. There are 17 residues in the CDR3. The CDR3 region has the DNA TGTGCCAGCAGCCCCGTTCGGGGGCGAGACTCTGGAAACACCATATATTTT. Protein product: CASSPVRGRDSGNTIYF.

The chain links TRBV2 to TRBJ2-7; no reliable D call. The germline V and J ends were trimmed by 7 bases and 5 bases, with 18 bases remaining between them. The germline gives CDR1 SNHLY, CDR2 FYNNEI. The CDR3 is 14 residues long. CDR3 amino acids: CASILIEETHEQYF. CDR3 bases: TGTGCCAGCATCTTGATAGAAGAAACCCACGAGCAGTACTTC.

The chain has TRBV7-9 and TRBJ1-5; no reliable D call. Trimming removed 0 bases from V and 5 bases from J, with 8 bases in between. Looked up from germline, CDR1 is SEHNR and CDR2 is FQNEAQ (reference sequence). There are 14 residues in the CDR3. The CDR3 reads CASSLARGDQPQHF. The CDR3, as DNA: TGTGCCAGCAGCTTAGCGCGCGGGGATCAGCCCCAGCATTTT. The full variable domain, with the rest looked up from reference TRBV7-9 and TRBJ1-5, is DTGVSQNPRHKITKRGQNVTFRCDPISEHNRLYWYRQTLGQGPEFLTYFQNEAQLEKSRLLSDRFSAERPKGSFSTLEIQRTEQGDSAMYLCASSLARGDQPQHFGDGTRLSIL.

The V and J genes are TRBV9 and TRBJ2-5; D is unresolved. Germline CDR1 and CDR2: SGDLS and YYNGEE. V was shortened by 0 bases and J by 5 bases, with 17 bases between the two germline ends. The CDR3 has 16 amino acids. CDR3 loop: CASSVGLRQVGETQYF. In DNA form, the CDR3 reads TGTGCCAGCAGCGTAGGTTTGAGGCAGGTGGGGGAGACCCAGTACTTC.

The V call is TRBV5-8, the J call TRBJ2-4, with D possibly matching TRBD2 (6 bases). CDR1 is SGHTS and CDR2 is YDEGEE in the germline V gene. The CDR3 is 13 amino acids. V lost 7 bases, J lost 0 bases, and 8 bases lay in between. In DNA form, the CDR3 reads TGTGCCAGCCGGGAGCTAGCCAAAAACATTCAGTACTTC. Translating gives CASRELAKNIQYF.